Presented here are 26 T cell receptor beta chains from one specimen sequenced in a study of shared clonotypes between healthy human individuals. Naive CD8 populations comprised CD45RO-negative cells positively selected for CCR7, excluding terminally differentiated effector memory CD45RA+ cells. Profiling relied on immunoSEQ multiplex PCR, and the TCRdb table lists in-frame clones only, not all of them. The data contain 1.5 million to 2.5 million clones, approximately 94% of them singletons. The sequenced material came from naive CD8+ T cells sorted from blood. The receptor set was obtained from a man between 18 and 35 years old in good health.

The chain is built from TRBV27 and TRBJ2-7, with TRBD1 matching over 9 bases. The germline CDR1 and CDR2 sequences are MNHEY and SMNVEV (reference sequence). The trim removed 6 bases at V and 5 bases at J, leaving 8 bases unmatched. This CDR3 contains 14 residues. CDR3 loop: CASSRGQGWDEQYF. The CDR3, as DNA: TGTGCCAGCAGCCGGGGACAGGGCTGGGACGAGCAGTACTTC.

The rearrangement links TRBV11-2 to TRBJ1-2; D is unresolved. V dropped 1 base and J dropped 4 bases, with 10 bases sitting between them. The CDR3 is 14 amino acids. Germline CDR1 reads SGHAT; CDR2 reads FQNNGV. For the CDR3, the DNA is TGTGCCAGCAGCTTAGGCCCAAGCTTCTATGGCTACACCTTC. The encoded protein is CASSLGPSFYGYTF.

The J gene is TRBJ1-2, the V gene TRBV5-1, with unresolved D. V lost 0 bases and J lost 7, with 4 bases in between. The CDR3 extends over 11 amino acids. The germline V gene encodes CDR1 SGHRS and CDR2 YFSETQ. The chain's CDR3 is CASSLGGGYTF. CDR3 DNA: TGCGCCAGCAGCTTGGGAGGTGGCTACACCTTC.

This chain connects TRBV14 to TRBJ2-7, with 11 bases identical to TRBD1. CDR1 and CDR2 from the germline V gene are SGHDN and FVKESK. The V gene end was trimmed by 5 bases and the J gene end by 2 bases; junction bases not matched to a gene: 2. The CDR3 has 14 amino acids. Here the CDR3 DNA reads TGTGCCAGCAGCTCGGGACAGGGGGCCTACGAGCAGTACTTC. Protein sequence: CASSSGQGAYEQYF.

The V call is TRBV30, the J call TRBJ2-7, with TRBD2 matching 10 bases. V shed 8 bases, J shed 0 bases, and the junction held 1 base outside the gene matches. The length of the CDR3 is 12 residues. The germline gives CDR1 GTSNPN, CDR2 SVGIG (reference sequence). The chain's CDR3 is CAGTSASYEQYF. DNA of the CDR3: TGTGCCGGGACTAGCGCCTCCTACGAGCAGTACTTC.

The chain carries TRBV19 and TRBJ2-7; D perhaps matches TRBD2 (5 bases). V dropped 5 bases and J dropped 0 bases, with 8 bases sitting between them. Germline CDR1 LNHDA, CDR2 SQIVND (reference sequence). The CDR3 length is 13 residues. DNA of the CDR3: TGTGCCAGTAGTCTCGGGATCTCCTACGAGCAGTACTTC. Amino acid sequence: CASSLGISYEQYF.

The chain employs TRBV7-9 and TRBJ2-7; TRBD1 matches 7 bases. This CDR3 is 12 amino acids long. V shed 5 bases, J shed 7 bases, and the junction held 5 bases outside the gene matches. The V gene's germline CDR1 is SEHNR and CDR2 FQNEAQ (reference sequence). This CDR3 is CASSGDRVEQYF. For the CDR3, the DNA is TGTGCCAGCAGCGGAGACAGGGTTGAGCAGTACTTC.

The chain uses TRBV5-4 and TRBJ2-2; 10 nucleotides align to TRBD2. There are 17 residues in the CDR3. Germline loops: CDR1 SGHNT, CDR2 YYREEE (reference sequence). The V segment lost 3 bases and the J segment 5 bases; nucleotides outside the gene matches: 10. DNA of the CDR3: TGTGCCAGCAGCTCACCCCTAGCGGGAGCGGGGACCGGGGAGCTGTTTTTT. It encodes CASSSPLAGAGTGELFF.

The table lists this clone with a count of one. The chain couples TRBV4-3 to TRBJ2-1; no clear D. There are 14 residues in the CDR3. The germline CDR1 and CDR2 sequences are LGHNA and YSLEER. V was pared by 3 bases and J by 5 bases, with 11 bases between. CDR3 sequence reads: CASSHLEGDNEQFF. In DNA, the CDR3 is TGCGCCAGCAGCCACCTTGAAGGCGACAATGAGCAGTTCTTC.

The chain carries TRBV25-1 and TRBJ1-1, with no clear D. The germline V and J ends were trimmed by 3 bases and 5 bases, with 7 bases remaining between them. Germline assignment: CDR1 MGHDK and CDR2 SYGVNS. This CDR3 has 12 amino acids. The CDR3 DNA is TGTGCCAGCAGTGATATAAGAACTGAAGCTTTCTTT. Translated: CASSDIRTEAFF.

This sequence joins TRBV28 and TRBJ2-3, with D hard to call. Per germline, CDR1 MDHEN and CDR2 SYDVKM. The V end lost 5 bases, the J end lost 3 bases, and 9 bases lay between the germline ends. The CDR3 has 13 residues. The chain's CDR3 is CASSAPGTDTQYF. The CDR3 DNA is TGTGCCAGCAGTGCACCAGGAACAGATACGCAGTATTTT.

The chain carries TRBV13 and TRBJ2-3; 9 bases map to TRBD1. The germline gives CDR1 PRHDT, CDR2 FYEKMQ (reference sequence). The CDR3 extends over 15 amino acids. V trimming: 5 bases; J trimming: 4 bases; junction bases outside the gene matches: 7. CDR3 bases: TGTGCCAGCAGCGCCCAGGGACAGGGCGCAGATACGCAGTATTTT. Translation gives CASSAQGQGADTQYF.

The chain has TRBV28 and TRBJ2-7; possible D gene TRBD2, 6 bases. Trimming shortened V by 3 bases and J by 1 base, and 16 bases separated the two germline ends. CDR1 MDHEN and CDR2 SYDVKM come from the germline V gene. The CDR3 extends over 16 amino acids. CDR3 residues: CASSFGTYKISYEQYF. The CDR3 DNA follows: TGTGCCAGCAGTTTCGGGACTTACAAGATTTCCTACGAGCAGTACTTC. Using reference TRBV28 and TRBJ2-7 for the parts outside the CDR3, the full variable domain is DVKVTQSSRYLVKRTGEKVFLECVQDMDHENMFWYRQDPGLGLRLIYFSYDVKMKEKGDIPEGYSVSREKKERFSLILESASTNQTSMYLCASSFGTYKISYEQYFGPGTRLTVT.

The rearrangement uses TRBV11-2 and TRBJ2-7; weak D call: TRBD2 (5 bases). The CDR3 consists of 14 residues. With 4 bases removed from V and 4 bases from J, the gap between germline ends came to 14 bases. The germline V gene encodes CDR1 SGHAT and CDR2 FQNNGV. The CDR3 reads CASSSAGVGYEQYF. The DNA of the CDR3 is TGTGCCAGCAGCTCGGCCGGGGTGGGATACGAGCAGTACTTC.

This chain uses TRBV6-1 with TRBJ2-7; 10 bases fit TRBD1. Trimming cost V 8 bases and J 3 bases; bases outside gene matches: 4. This CDR3 comprises 13 residues. Germline V lookup: CDR1 MNHNS, CDR2 SASEGT. CDR3 amino acids: CASGDRGFYEQYF. The CDR3 nucleotides are TGTGCCAGCGGGGACAGGGGATTCTACGAGCAGTACTTC.

V gene TRBV5-6 combines with J gene TRBJ2-3, with D perhaps matching TRBD2 (6 bases). V lost 4 bases and J lost 2, with 17 bases in between. The CDR3 sequence is 16 residues long. Germline loops: CDR1 SGHDT, CDR2 YYEEEE. The CDR3 spells CASSPPPGDSTDTQYF. CDR3 DNA sequence: TGTGCCAGCAGCCCACCCCCGGGGGATTCCACAGATACGCAGTATTTT.

This chain uses TRBV6-6 with TRBJ2-5; no firm D call. This CDR3 comprises 14 residues. Between the trimmed V and J ends, which lost 4 bases and 0 bases, there was a span of 9 bases. In germline, CDR1 is MNHNY, CDR2 SVGAGI (reference sequence). CDR3 residues: CASSSSRYQETQYF. As DNA, the CDR3 is TGTGCCAGCAGTTCCTCAAGGTACCAAGAGACCCAGTACTTC.

The V call is TRBV29-1, the J call TRBJ1-2; perhaps TRBD1 as D (5 bases). Per the germline V gene, CDR1 is SQVTM and CDR2 is ANQGSEA. The V gene lost 4 bases and the J gene lost 3 bases, with 9 bases spanning the gap. This CDR3 region has 12 residues. The CDR3 region is CSVAGLDYGYTF. Here the CDR3 DNA reads TGCAGCGTTGCGGGACTGGACTATGGCTACACCTTC.

The CDR3 spells CASAPTAPEELFF. CDR3 DNA sequence: TGTGCCAGCGCCCCTACAGCCCCTGAGGAACTGTTTTTT. This chain joins TRBV19 and TRBJ1-4; D not certain. Germline CDR1 LNHDA, CDR2 SQIVND (reference sequence). Trimming removed 9 bases at V and 12 bases at J, with 20 bases between. CDR3 length equals 13 residues. Variable domain in full (rest from reference TRBV19 and TRBJ1-4): DGGITQSPKYLFRKEGQNVTLSCEQNLNHDAMYWYRQDPGQGLRLIYYSQIVNDFQKGDIAEGYSVSREKKESFPLTVTSAQKNPTAFYLCASAPTAPEELFFGSGTQLSVL.

V is TRBV6-1 and J is TRBJ1-2; a possible D gene is TRBD1 (5 bases). CDR3 length: 13 amino acids. Germline V gene data show CDR1 as MNHNS and CDR2 as SASEGT. Trimming took 8 bases from V and 0 from J, leaving 10 bases between them. The CDR3 is CASGGGPNYGYTF. Written as DNA, the CDR3 is TGTGCCAGCGGGGGGGGACCTAACTATGGCTACACCTTC.

This sequence joins TRBV11-2 and TRBJ2-7, with a possible D match to TRBD2 (5 bases). Germline lookup yields CDR1 SGHAT and CDR2 FQNNGV. The germline V and J ends were trimmed by 0 bases and 2 bases, with 11 bases remaining between them. The CDR3 contains 15 residues. The DNA of the CDR3 is TGTGCCAGCAGCTTAGATCCCGGGGTTCCCTACGAGCAGTACTTC. Protein sequence: CASSLDPGVPYEQYF.

With respect to this clone: This specimen includes other DNA sequences encoding the same CDR3. The chain joins TRBV7-8 to TRBJ2-7; D is uncertain. V lost 3 bases and J lost 1, with 4 bases in between. The CDR3 length is 12 residues. CDR1 and CDR2 from the germline V gene are SGHVS and FQNEAQ. CDR3 protein: CASSFHSYEQYF. Here the CDR3 DNA reads TGTGCCAGCAGCTTTCATTCCTACGAGCAGTACTTC.

J is TRBJ2-7 and V is TRBV7-6; 9 nucleotides match TRBD2. Germline loops: CDR1 SGHVS, CDR2 FNYEAQ. The CDR3 contains 14 residues. J gave up 3 bases and V 6 bases, and 6 bases lay outside the gene matches. DNA for the CDR3: TGTGCCAGCAGTTTGCGGGAGGGGTTCTACGAGCAGTACTTC. It is translated as CASSLREGFYEQYF.

This chain connects TRBV10-3 to TRBJ2-7; tentatively, D is TRBD2 (5 bases). In germline, CDR1 is ENHRY, CDR2 SYGVKD. This CDR3 is built from 15 residues. Deletions cut 0 bases from V and 3 bases from J, with 12 bases between. CDR3 region: CAISESVEGGYEQYF. CDR3 bases: TGTGCCATCAGTGAGTCGGTTGAGGGTGGCTACGAGCAGTACTTC.

As DNA, the CDR3 is TGCGCCAGCAGCAGGGCGGGGGAAGAAGTTTTTCTGGCCCAGTACTTC. Encoded protein: CASSRAGEEVFLAQYF. This sequence joins TRBV5-1 and TRBJ2-5; 7 nucleotides match TRBD2. The J segment lost 9 bases and the V segment lost 4 bases, leaving 18 bases of the junction unmatched. From germline, CDR1 is SGHRS and CDR2 YFSETQ. The CDR3 length is 16 residues.

This clone was found once. The chain uses TRBV28 and TRBJ1-1; no clear D gene. Trimming shortened V by 3 bases and J by 5 bases, and 10 bases separated the two germline ends. The germline gives CDR1 MDHEN, CDR2 SYDVKM. CDR3 length equals 13 residues. This CDR3 is CASSLSTRTEAFF. CDR3 DNA: TGTGCCAGCAGTTTGAGTACTCGAACTGAAGCTTTCTTT.